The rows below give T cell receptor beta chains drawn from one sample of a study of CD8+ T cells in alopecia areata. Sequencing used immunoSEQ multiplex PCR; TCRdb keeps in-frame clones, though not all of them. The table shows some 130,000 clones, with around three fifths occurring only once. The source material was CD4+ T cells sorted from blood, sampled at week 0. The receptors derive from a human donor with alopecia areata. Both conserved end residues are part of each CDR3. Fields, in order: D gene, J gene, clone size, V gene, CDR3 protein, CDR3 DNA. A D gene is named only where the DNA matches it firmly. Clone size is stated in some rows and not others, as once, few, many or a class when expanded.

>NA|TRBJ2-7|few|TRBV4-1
CASSQDLIGPGSEQYF
TGCGCCAGCAGCCAAGATCTGATTGGACCCGGCTCCGAGCAGTACTTC
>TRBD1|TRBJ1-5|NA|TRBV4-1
CASSQLVTNRGTPQHF
TGCGCCAGCAGCCAATTGGTAACAAACAGGGGCACGCCCCAGCATTTT
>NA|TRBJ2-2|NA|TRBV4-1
CASSLLPYVEPGELFF
TGCGCCAGCAGCCTTCTCCCGTACGTCGAACCCGGGGAGCTGTTTTTT
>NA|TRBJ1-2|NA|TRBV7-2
CASSLAGGSYGYTF
TGTGCCAGCAGCTTGGCGGGGGGTTCCTATGGCTACACCTTC
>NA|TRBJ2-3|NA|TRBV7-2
CASSPEPDTTDTQYF
TGTGCCAGCAGCCCGGAGCCAGACACCACAGATACGCAGTATTTT
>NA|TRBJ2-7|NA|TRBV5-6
CASSPAGTLRTYEQYF
TGTGCCAGCAGCCCAGCCGGGACTTTGCGCACCTACGAGCAGTACTTC
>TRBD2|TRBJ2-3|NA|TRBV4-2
CASSQGKAGGTDTQYF
TGTGCCAGCAGCCAAGGAAAAGCGGGGGGCACAGATACGCAGTATTTT
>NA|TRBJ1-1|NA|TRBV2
CASLVDLNTEAFF
TGTGCCAGCCTTGTAGATCTGAACACTGAAGCTTTCTTT
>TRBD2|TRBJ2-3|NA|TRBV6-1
CASSDRLLLAGAGDTQYF
TGTGCCAGCAGTGACCGACTCTTACTAGCGGGAGCCGGGGATACGCAGTATTTT
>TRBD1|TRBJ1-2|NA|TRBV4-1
CASSQDPGGNYGYTF
TGCGCCAGCAGCCAAGATCCAGGGGGGAACTATGGCTACACCTTC
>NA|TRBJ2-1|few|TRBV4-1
CASSATPASQYNEQFF
TGCGCCAGCAGCGCTACTCCGGCTAGCCAATACAATGAGCAGTTCTTC
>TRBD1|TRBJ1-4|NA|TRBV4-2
CASSHTRGRTGGEKLFF
TGTGCCAGCAGCCACACCAGGGGGCGCACAGGGGGAGAAAAACTGTTTTTT
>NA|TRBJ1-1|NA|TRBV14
CASSHGGYTEAFF
TGTGCCAGCAGCCATGGGGGCTACACTGAAGCTTTCTTT
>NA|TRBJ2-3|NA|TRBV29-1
CSVVGQAITQYF
TGCAGCGTTGTGGGACAAGCGATTACGCAGTATTTT
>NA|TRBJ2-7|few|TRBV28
CASRRYYQDSYEQYF
TGTGCCAGCAGAAGATACTACCAAGACTCCTACGAGCAGTACTTC
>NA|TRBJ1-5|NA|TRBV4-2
CASSHQVGGPLNQPQHF
TGTGCCAGCAGCCACCAAGTCGGGGGTCCCCTCAATCAGCCCCAGCATTTT
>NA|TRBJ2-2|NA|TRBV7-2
CASSPFMNTGELFF
TGTGCCAGCAGCCCCTTTATGAACACCGGGGAGCTGTTTTTT
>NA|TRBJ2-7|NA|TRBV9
CASSVDPERGNEQYF
TGTGCCAGCAGCGTAGATCCAGAAAGAGGGAACGAGCAGTACTTC
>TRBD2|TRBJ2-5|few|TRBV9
CASSRSGLAEGTQYF
TGTGCCAGCAGCCGATCGGGACTAGCGGAAGGGACCCAGTACTTC
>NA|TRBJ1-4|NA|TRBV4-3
CASSLGGTTNEKLFF
TGCGCCAGCAGCCTCGGAGGGACAACTAATGAAAAACTGTTTTTT
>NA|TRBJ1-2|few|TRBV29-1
CSVAEPNGYTF
TGCAGCGTTGCAGAGCCTAATGGCTACACCTTC
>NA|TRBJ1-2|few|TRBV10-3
CAISERGPGQENYGYTF
TGTGCCATCAGTGAGAGAGGTCCCGGGCAGGAAAACTATGGCTACACCTTC
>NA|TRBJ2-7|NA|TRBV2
CASNLRGLSYEQYF
TGTGCCAGCAATCTCAGGGGATTAAGCTACGAGCAGTACTTC
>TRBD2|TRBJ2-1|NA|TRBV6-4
CASRQPGLVSYEQFF
TGTGCCAGCAGGCAACCGGGACTAGTAAGCTATGAGCAGTTCTTC
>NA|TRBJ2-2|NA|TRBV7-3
CASSQTGQVGELFF
TGTGCCAGCAGCCAAACAGGGCAGGTCGGGGAGCTGTTTTTT
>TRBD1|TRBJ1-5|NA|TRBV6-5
CASSRTGNQPQHF
TGTGCCAGCAGCAGGACAGGGAATCAGCCCCAGCATTTT
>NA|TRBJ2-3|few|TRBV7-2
CASSLQGRGGDTQYF
TGTGCCAGCAGCTTGCAGGGGCGGGGTGGAGATACGCAGTATTTT
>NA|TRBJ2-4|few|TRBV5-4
CASSLDQLRGNIQYF
TGTGCCAGCAGCTTGGACCAGTTGAGGGGAAACATTCAGTACTTC
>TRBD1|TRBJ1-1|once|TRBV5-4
CASSSSGTGKAAEAFF
TGTGCCAGCAGCTCCTCCGGGACAGGGAAGGCGGCTGAAGCTTTCTTT
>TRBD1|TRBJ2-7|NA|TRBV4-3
CASSLTGQGTHEQYF
TGCGCCAGCAGCCTGACGGGACAGGGTACCCACGAGCAGTACTTC
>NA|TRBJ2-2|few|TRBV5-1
CASSLPAQNTGELFF
TGCGCCAGCAGCCTCCCGGCCCAGAACACCGGGGAGCTGTTTTTT
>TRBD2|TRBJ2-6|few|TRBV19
CASSQRGAGANVLTF
TGTGCCAGTAGTCAGCGGGGGGCAGGGGCCAACGTCCTGACTTTC
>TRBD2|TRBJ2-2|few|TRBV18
CASSPRVAGTANTGELFF
TGTGCCAGCTCACCCCGGGTAGCGGGGACCGCGAACACCGGGGAGCTGTTTTTT
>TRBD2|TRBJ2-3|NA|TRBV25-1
CASSHSGRAGGDTQYF
TGTGCCAGCAGTCATAGCGGGAGAGCGGGAGGCGATACGCAGTATTTT
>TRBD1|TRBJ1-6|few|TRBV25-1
CASSATGQGNSPLHF
TGTGCCAGCAGTGCCACGGGACAGGGTAATTCACCCCTCCACTTT
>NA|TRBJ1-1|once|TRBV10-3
CAISESRDVNTEAFF
TGTGCCATCAGTGAGAGTCGGGATGTGAACACTGAAGCTTTCTTT
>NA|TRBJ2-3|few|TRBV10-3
CAIRAQGYFTDTQYF
TGTGCCATCAGGGCACAGGGCTATTTCACAGATACGCAGTATTTT
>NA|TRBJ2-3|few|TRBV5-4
CASSPGLFTDTQYF
TGTGCCAGCAGCCCCGGACTATTCACAGATACGCAGTATTTT
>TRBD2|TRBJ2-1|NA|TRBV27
CASSSRTSGYNEQFF
TGTGCCAGCAGTTCCCGGACTAGCGGTTACAATGAGCAGTTCTTC
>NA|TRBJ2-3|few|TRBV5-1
CASSLWAGTDTQYF
TGCGCCAGCAGCTTGTGGGCAGGCACAGATACGCAGTATTTT
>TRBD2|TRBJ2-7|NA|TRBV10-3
CAISSTSGRAAYEQYF
TGTGCCATCAGTTCGACTAGCGGGAGGGCTGCCTACGAGCAGTACTTC
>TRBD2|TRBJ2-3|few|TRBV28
CASSSSASGKGPDTQYF
TGTGCCAGCAGTTCCTCGGCTAGCGGGAAGGGCCCAGATACGCAGTATTTT
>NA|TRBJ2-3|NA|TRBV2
CASTPYTSSTDTQYF
TGTGCCTCAACCCCATATACCTCGAGCACAGATACGCAGTATTTT
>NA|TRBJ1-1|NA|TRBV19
CASSIRGGNTEAFF
TGTGCCAGTAGTATAAGAGGGGGAAACACTGAAGCTTTCTTT
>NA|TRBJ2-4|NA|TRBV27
CASSSIGNIQYF
TGTGCCAGCAGTAGCATCGGGAACATTCAGTACTTC
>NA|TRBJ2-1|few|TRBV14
CASSQVISTNEQFF
TGTGCCAGCAGCCAAGTTATCAGTACCAATGAGCAGTTCTTC
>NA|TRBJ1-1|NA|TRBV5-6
CASSFTGGGTEAFF
TGTGCCAGCAGCTTCACGGGGGGAGGCACTGAAGCTTTCTTT
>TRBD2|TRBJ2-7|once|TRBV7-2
CASSLQDLAGREQYF
TGTGCCAGCAGCTTACAGGATCTAGCGGGACGCGAGCAGTACTTC
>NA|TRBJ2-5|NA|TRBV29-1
CSVEEVRRETQYF
TGCAGCGTTGAAGAGGTTCGTCGGGAGACCCAGTACTTC
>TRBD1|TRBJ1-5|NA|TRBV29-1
CSVTGGFDQPQHF
TGCAGCGTCACAGGGGGCTTCGATCAGCCCCAGCATTTT
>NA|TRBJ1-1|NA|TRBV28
CASSFPQPMNTEAFF
TGTGCCAGCAGTTTTCCACAGCCGATGAACACTGAAGCTTTCTTT
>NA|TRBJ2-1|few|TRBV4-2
CASSSLGDNEQFF
TGTGCCAGCAGCTCACTAGGGGACAATGAGCAGTTCTTC
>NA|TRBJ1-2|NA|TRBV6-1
CASRRDVGTWYTF
TGTGCCAGCAGGAGGGACGTCGGAACGTGGTACACCTTC